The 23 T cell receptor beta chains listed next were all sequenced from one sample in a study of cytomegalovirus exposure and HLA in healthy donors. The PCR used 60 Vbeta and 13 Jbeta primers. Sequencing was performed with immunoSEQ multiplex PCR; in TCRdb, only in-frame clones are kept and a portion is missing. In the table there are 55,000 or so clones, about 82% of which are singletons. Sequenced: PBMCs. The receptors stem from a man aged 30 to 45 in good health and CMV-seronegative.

DNA for the CDR3: TGTGCCAGCAGCTCAGAACAGGGGTGTGCGCAGTATTTT. Translating gives CASSSEQGCAQYF. The chain carries TRBV5-6 and TRBJ2-3; 7 positions agree with TRBD1. CDR1 and CDR2 (germline): SGHDT, YYEEEE. Losses at the gene ends were 3 bases for V and 10 bases for J; bases not matched to a gene: 8. The CDR3 has 13 amino acids.

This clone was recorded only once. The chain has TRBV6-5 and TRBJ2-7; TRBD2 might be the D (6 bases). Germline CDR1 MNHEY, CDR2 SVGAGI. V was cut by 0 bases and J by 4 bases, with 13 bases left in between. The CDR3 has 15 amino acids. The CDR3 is CASSYSPGAGYEQYF. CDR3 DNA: TGTGCCAGCAGTTACTCACCGGGAGCAGGGTACGAGCAGTACTTC.

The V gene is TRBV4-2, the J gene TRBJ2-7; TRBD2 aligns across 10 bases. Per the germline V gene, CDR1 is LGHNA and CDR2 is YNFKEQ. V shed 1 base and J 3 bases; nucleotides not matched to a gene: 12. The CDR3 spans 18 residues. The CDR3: CASSQGDVRTSGDYEQYF. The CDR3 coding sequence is TGTGCCAGCAGCCAAGGAGATGTGAGGACTAGCGGAGACTACGAGCAGTACTTC.

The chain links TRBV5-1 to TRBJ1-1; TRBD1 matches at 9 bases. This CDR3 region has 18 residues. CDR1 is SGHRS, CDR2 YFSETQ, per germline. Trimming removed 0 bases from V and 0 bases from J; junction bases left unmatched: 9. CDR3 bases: TGCGCCAGCAGCTTGGATGGACAGGGGTCGGGAATGAACACTGAAGCTTTCTTT. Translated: CASSLDGQGSGMNTEAFF.

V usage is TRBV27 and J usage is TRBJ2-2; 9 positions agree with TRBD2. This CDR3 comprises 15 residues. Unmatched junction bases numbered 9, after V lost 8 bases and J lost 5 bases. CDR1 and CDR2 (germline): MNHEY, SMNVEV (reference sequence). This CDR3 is CASGLAGARTGELFF. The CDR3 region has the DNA TGTGCCAGCGGCTTAGCGGGAGCACGGACCGGGGAGCTGTTTTTT.

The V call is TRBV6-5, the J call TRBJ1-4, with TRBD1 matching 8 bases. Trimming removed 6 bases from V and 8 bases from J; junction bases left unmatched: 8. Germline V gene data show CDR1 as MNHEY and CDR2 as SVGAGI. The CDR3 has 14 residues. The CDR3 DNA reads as TGTGCCAGCAGACCGGACAGGGTGGGGGAAAAACTGTTTTTT. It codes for CASRPDRVGEKLFF.

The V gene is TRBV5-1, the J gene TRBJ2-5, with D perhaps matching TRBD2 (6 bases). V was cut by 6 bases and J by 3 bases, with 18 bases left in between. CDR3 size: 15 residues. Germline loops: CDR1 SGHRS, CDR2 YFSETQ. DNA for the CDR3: TGCGCCAGCAATCGAAACGGTTGGGAGGAAGAGACCCAGTACTTC. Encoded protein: CASNRNGWEEETQYF.

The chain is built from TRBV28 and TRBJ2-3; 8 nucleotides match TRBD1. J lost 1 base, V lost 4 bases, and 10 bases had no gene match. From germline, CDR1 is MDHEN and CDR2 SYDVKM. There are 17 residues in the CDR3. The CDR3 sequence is CASSSFRGQYGTDTQYF. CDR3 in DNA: TGTGCCAGCAGTTCCTTCAGGGGGCAGTACGGCACAGATACGCAGTATTTT.

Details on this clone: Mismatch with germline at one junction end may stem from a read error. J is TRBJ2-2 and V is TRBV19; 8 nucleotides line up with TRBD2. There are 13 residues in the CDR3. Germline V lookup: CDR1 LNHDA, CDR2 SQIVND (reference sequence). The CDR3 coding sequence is TGCGCCGGGGGGGATCCGAACACCGGGGAGCTGTTTTTT. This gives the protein CAGGDPNTGELFF.

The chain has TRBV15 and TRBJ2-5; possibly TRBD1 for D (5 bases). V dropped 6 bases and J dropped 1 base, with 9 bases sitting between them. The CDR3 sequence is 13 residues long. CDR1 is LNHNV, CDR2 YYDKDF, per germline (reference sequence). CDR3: CATRADSQETQYF. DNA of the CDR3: TGTGCCACCAGGGCCGACAGCCAAGAGACCCAGTACTTC. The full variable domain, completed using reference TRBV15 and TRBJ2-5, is DAMVIQNPRYQVTQFGKPVTLSCSQTLNHNVMYWYQQKSSQAPKLLFHYYDKDFNNEADTPDNFQSRRPNTSFCFLDIRSPGLGDTAMYLCATRADSQETQYFGPGTRLLVL.

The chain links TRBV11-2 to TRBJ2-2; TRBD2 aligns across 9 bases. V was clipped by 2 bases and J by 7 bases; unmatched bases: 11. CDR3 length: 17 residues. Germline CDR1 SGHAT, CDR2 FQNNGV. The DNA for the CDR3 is TGTGCCAGCAGCTTAAGTGGTACTAGCGGGTCTTACGGGGAGCTGTTTTTT. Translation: CASSLSGTSGSYGELFF.

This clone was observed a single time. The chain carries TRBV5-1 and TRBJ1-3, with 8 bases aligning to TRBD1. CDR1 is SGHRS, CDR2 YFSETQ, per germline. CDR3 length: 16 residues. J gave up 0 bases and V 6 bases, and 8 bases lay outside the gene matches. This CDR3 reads CASTLTGGFSGNTIYF. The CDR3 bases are TGCGCCAGCACCCTCACAGGGGGGTTCTCTGGAAACACCATATATTTT.

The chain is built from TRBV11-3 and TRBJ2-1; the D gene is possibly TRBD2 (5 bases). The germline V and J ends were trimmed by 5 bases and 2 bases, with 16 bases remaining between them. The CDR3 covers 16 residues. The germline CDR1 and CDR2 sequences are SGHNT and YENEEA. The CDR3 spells CASSQGARRTYNEQFF. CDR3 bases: TGTGCCAGCAGCCAAGGCGCCAGGAGGACCTACAATGAGCAGTTCTTC.

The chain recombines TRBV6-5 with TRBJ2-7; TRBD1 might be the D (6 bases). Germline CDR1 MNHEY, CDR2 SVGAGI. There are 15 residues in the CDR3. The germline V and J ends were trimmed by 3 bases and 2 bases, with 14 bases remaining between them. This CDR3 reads CASSYSPGHTYEQYF. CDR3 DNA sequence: TGTGCCAGCAGTTATTCCCCGGGACACACCTACGAGCAGTACTTC.

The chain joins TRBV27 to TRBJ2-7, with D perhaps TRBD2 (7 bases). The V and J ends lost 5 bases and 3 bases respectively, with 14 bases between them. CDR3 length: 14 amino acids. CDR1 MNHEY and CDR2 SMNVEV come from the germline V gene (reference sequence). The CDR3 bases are TGTGCCAGCAGTCAAAACAGGGACTACTACGAGCAGTACTTC. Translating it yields CASSQNRDYYEQYF.

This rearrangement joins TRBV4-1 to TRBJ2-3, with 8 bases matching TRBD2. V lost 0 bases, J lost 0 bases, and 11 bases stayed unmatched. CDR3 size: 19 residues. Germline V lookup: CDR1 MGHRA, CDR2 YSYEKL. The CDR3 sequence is CASSQEQPSGSLSTDTQYF. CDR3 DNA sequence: TGCGCCAGCAGCCAAGAGCAGCCTAGCGGGTCTCTTAGCACAGATACGCAGTATTTT.

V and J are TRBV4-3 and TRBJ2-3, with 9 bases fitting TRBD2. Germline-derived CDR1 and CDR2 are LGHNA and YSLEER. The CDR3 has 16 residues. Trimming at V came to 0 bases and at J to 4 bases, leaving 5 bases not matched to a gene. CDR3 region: CASSQEGGGAPDTQYF. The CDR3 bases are TGCGCCAGCAGCCAAGAAGGCGGGGGGGCCCCAGATACGCAGTATTTT.

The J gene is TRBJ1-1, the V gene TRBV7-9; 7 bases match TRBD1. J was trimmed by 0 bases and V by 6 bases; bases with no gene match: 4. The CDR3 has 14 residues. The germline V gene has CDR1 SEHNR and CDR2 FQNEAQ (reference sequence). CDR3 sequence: CASSFGQVNTEAFF. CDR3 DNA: TGTGCCAGCAGTTTCGGACAGGTGAACACTGAAGCTTTCTTT.

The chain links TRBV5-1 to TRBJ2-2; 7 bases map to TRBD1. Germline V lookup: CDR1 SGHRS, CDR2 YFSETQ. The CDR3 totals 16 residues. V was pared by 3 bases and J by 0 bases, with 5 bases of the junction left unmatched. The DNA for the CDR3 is TGCGCCAGCAGCTACAGGGGAGTCGCGAACACCGGGGAGCTGTTTTTT. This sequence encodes CASSYRGVANTGELFF. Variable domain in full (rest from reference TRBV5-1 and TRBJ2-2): KAGVTQTPRYLIKTRGQQVTLSCSPISGHRSVSWYQQTPGQGLQFLFEYFSETQRNKGNFPGRFSGRQFSNSRSEMNVSTLELGDSALYLCASSYRGVANTGELFFGEGSRLTVL.

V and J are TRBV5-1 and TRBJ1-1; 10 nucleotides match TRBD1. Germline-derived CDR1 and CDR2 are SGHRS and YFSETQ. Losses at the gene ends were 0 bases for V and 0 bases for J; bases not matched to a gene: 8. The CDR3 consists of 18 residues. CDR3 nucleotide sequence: TGCGCCAGCAGCTTGGTGCGGGACAGGGGACCTTTGAACACTGAAGCTTTCTTT. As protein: CASSLVRDRGPLNTEAFF. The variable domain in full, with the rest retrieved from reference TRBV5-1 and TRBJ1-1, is KAGVTQTPRYLIKTRGQQVTLSCSPISGHRSVSWYQQTPGQGLQFLFEYFSETQRNKGNFPGRFSGRQFSNSRSEMNVSTLELGDSALYLCASSLVRDRGPLNTEAFFGQGTRLTVV.

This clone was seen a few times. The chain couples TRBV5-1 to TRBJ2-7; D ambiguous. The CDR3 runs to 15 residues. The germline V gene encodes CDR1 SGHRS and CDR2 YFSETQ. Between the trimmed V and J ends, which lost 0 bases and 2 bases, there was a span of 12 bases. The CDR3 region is CASSLALGLAYEQYF. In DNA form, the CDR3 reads TGCGCCAGCAGCTTGGCACTCGGGTTGGCCTACGAGCAGTACTTC.

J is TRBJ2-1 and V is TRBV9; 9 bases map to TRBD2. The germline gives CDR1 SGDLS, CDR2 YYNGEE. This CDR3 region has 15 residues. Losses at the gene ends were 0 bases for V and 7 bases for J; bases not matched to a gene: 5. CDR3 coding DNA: TGTGCCAGCAGCGTAGTTGGTAGCGGGGGAAATGAGCAGTTCTTC. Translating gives CASSVVGSGGNEQFF.

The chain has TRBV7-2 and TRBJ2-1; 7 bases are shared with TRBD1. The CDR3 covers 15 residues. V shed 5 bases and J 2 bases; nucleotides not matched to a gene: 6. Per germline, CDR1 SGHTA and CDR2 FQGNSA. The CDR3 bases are TGTGCCAGCAGCCTTCACAGGGGAACCTACAATGAGCAGTTCTTC. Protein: CASSLHRGTYNEQFF.